One sample yielded the 22 T cell receptor beta chains listed below, sequenced in a study of shared clonotypes between healthy human individuals. TCRdb's table, derived via immunoSEQ multiplex PCR, lists solely in-frame clones and lacks some. The repertoire holds over 2 million clones, about 95% seen once, with about 1.1% in the top ten. Naive CD8 cells lacked CD45RO, underwent positive selection for CCR7 and left out terminally differentiated effector memory CD45RA+ cells. The specimen was naive CD8+ T cells sorted from blood. The receptors stem from a man younger than 30 in good health.

The V call is TRBV9, the J call TRBJ1-4; possible D gene TRBD1, 5 bases. CDR3 length: 15 amino acids. Trimming shortened V by 4 bases and J by 0 bases, and 10 bases separated the two germline ends. CDR1 and CDR2 from the germline V gene are SGDLS and YYNGEE. CDR3 DNA: TGTGCCAGCAGCCCGGGGGAAACAACTAATGAAAAACTGTTTTTT. It encodes CASSPGETTNEKLFF. The full variable domain, in which reference TRBV9 and TRBJ1-4 provide the parts outside the CDR3, is DSGVTQTPKHLITATGQRVTLRCSPRSGDLSVYWYQQSLDQGLQFLIQYYNGEERAKGNILERFSAQQFPDLHSELNLSSLELGDSALYFCASSPGETTNEKLFFGSGTQLSVL.

This sequence joins TRBV4-3 and TRBJ2-7; D may be TRBD2 (5 bases). CDR3 length: 19 amino acids. The V gene lost 0 bases and the J gene lost 2 bases, with 23 bases spanning the gap. Germline V gene sequence: CDR1 LGHNA, CDR2 YSLEER. The CDR3 coding sequence is TGCGCCAGCAGCCAAGATCTACATAACCAAGCGGAGTACCCCTACGAGCAGTACTTC. It yields the protein CASSQDLHNQAEYPYEQYF.

The V gene is TRBV12-5, the J gene TRBJ2-7; TRBD1 agrees at 7 bases. V shed 1 base, J shed 4 bases, and the junction held 4 bases outside the gene matches. Germline CDR1 reads LGHNT; CDR2 reads FRNRAP. CDR3 length: 14 amino acids. In DNA, the CDR3 is TGTGCTAGTGGTTTGGATAAACAGGGGTACGAGCAGTACTTC. As protein: CASGLDKQGYEQYF.

The CDR3 is CASSSRDGESYGYTF. The CDR3 DNA is TGTGCCAGCAGCTCCCGGGATGGGGAGAGCTATGGCTACACCTTC. The chain couples TRBV13 to TRBJ1-2, with no clear D. Deletions cut 4 bases from V and 4 bases from J, with 16 bases between. Looked up from germline, CDR1 is PRHDT and CDR2 is FYEKMQ (reference sequence). The length of the CDR3 is 15 residues.

This chain connects TRBV4-1 to TRBJ1-1; D uncertain. This CDR3 spans 15 amino acids. Deletions cut 2 bases from V and 5 bases from J, with 15 bases between. Germline-derived CDR1 and CDR2 are MGHRA and YSYEKL. The CDR3 region is CASSQNSGAGTEAFF. CDR3 nucleotide sequence: TGCGCCAGCAGCCAAAATAGCGGAGCGGGGACTGAAGCTTTCTTT.

The chain uses TRBV6-5 and TRBJ1-3, with TRBD1 identical over 8 bases. The trim removed 6 bases at V and 4 bases at J, leaving 8 bases unmatched. Per germline, CDR1 MNHEY and CDR2 SVGAGI. The CDR3 extends over 15 amino acids. DNA of the CDR3: TGTGCCAGCAGCCGACAGGGGAATTTGGGAAACACCATATATTTT. This sequence encodes CASSRQGNLGNTIYF.

This chain connects TRBV11-2 to TRBJ1-4; no firm D call. This CDR3 comprises 15 residues. V was trimmed by 4 bases and J by 0 bases, leaving 9 bases between them. Per the germline V gene, CDR1 is SGHAT and CDR2 is FQNNGV. This chain's CDR3 is CASSSGGTTNEKLFF. The DNA of the CDR3 is TGTGCCAGCAGCTCGGGCGGAACAACTAATGAAAAACTGTTTTTT.

In regard to this clone: One junction end does not reproduce the germline sequence, and a read error may be involved. This chain links TRBV28 with TRBJ2-7; 9 positions agree with TRBD1. The length of the CDR3 is 15 residues. Germline V gene sequence: CDR1 MDHEN, CDR2 SYDVKM. CDR3 protein: CASSPITGGIYGQYF. The DNA for the CDR3 is TGTGCCAGCAGTCCCATAACAGGGGGCATCTACGGGCAGTACTTC.

J is TRBJ2-1 and V is TRBV9; no firm D call. The germline gives CDR1 SGDLS, CDR2 YYNGEE. Trimming left V 4 bases short and J 2 bases short, with 10 bases between. The CDR3 covers 14 residues. The CDR3: CASSPYLTYNEQFF. CDR3 DNA sequence: TGTGCCAGCAGCCCCTACCTCACCTACAATGAGCAGTTCTTC.

This chain connects TRBV29-1 to TRBJ1-6; D unclear. Germline CDR1 SQVTM, CDR2 ANQGSEA. The CDR3 runs 13 residues. The CDR3 DNA reads as TGCAACGGACGGAGCTCCTATAATTCACCCCTCCACTTT. Protein product: CNGRSSYNSPLHF.

The chain uses TRBV27 and TRBJ2-1, with 7 bases aligning to TRBD2. Germline CDR1 MNHEY, CDR2 SMNVEV (reference sequence). The CDR3 runs 13 residues. J gave up 9 bases and V 2 bases, and 4 bases lay outside the gene matches. The CDR3 here is CASSLEAGVEQFF. The CDR3 nucleotides are TGTGCCAGCAGTTTAGAGGCGGGAGTTGAGCAGTTCTTC.

J is TRBJ2-3 and V is TRBV7-2; the match to TRBD2 covers 9 bases. Trimming took 5 bases from V and 5 from J; bases not matched to a gene: 5. The CDR3 has 14 amino acids. CDR1 SGHTA and CDR2 FQGNSA come from the germline V gene. The CDR3 loop is CASSDSGGGDTQYF. CDR3 in DNA: TGTGCCAGCAGCGATAGCGGGGGTGGAGATACGCAGTATTTT.

This chain connects TRBV6-4 to TRBJ2-5; D is perhaps TRBD2 (5 bases). CDR1 MRHNA and CDR2 SNTAGT come from the germline V gene. V lost 5 bases to trimming and J lost 0 bases, with 22 bases between them. CDR3 length: 18 residues. The CDR3 region is CASSSHPVGVEDQETQYF. CDR3 DNA: TGTGCCAGCAGTTCGCACCCCGTCGGGGTCGAGGACCAAGAGACCCAGTACTTC.

The chain has TRBV7-9 and TRBJ1-3, with D hard to call. CDR3 length: 17 residues. Germline CDR1 reads SEHNR; CDR2 reads FQNEAQ (reference sequence). V shed 1 base and J shed 2 bases, with 15 bases lying between them. CDR3 protein: CASSLVGGRTPGNTIYF. The CDR3, as DNA: TGTGCCAGCAGCTTAGTCGGAGGGAGAACCCCTGGAAACACCATATATTTT.

The chain joins TRBV4-2 to TRBJ2-7; TRBD1 matches 9 bases. The CDR3 spans 15 residues. Germline V gene sequence: CDR1 LGHNA, CDR2 YNFKEQ. Trimming cost V 7 bases and J 4 bases; bases outside gene matches: 11. CDR3 loop: CASTRGTGPGYEQYF. CDR3 DNA: TGTGCCAGCACCCGGGGGACAGGGCCTGGGTACGAGCAGTACTTC.

The chain links TRBV5-5 to TRBJ2-7; D not resolved. This CDR3 spans 14 amino acids. In germline, CDR1 is SGHKS, CDR2 YYEKEE (reference sequence). Trimming took off 1 base at V and 6 bases at J, with 14 bases between the two ends. CDR3 sequence reads: CASSLSLVSGEQYF. The CDR3 bases are TGTGCCAGCAGCTTGTCCTTGGTTTCCGGCGAGCAGTACTTC.

The rearrangement uses TRBV7-9 and TRBJ1-4; 7 bases match TRBD1. The CDR3 is 13 amino acids. The V gene end was trimmed by 6 bases and the J gene end by 6 bases; junction bases not matched to a gene: 4. Germline CDR1 reads SEHNR; CDR2 reads FQNEAQ (reference sequence). The CDR3 reads CASRETGDEKLFF. CDR3 in DNA: TGTGCCAGCAGGGAAACAGGGGATGAAAAACTGTTTTTT.

The V gene is TRBV29-1, the J gene TRBJ2-3, with TRBD2 identical over 10 bases. The V gene's germline CDR1 is SQVTM and CDR2 ANQGSEA. The CDR3 runs 13 residues. The V and J ends lost 4 bases and 4 bases, in that order; junction bases with no gene match: 2. This chain's CDR3 is CSVASGSADTQYF. For the CDR3, the DNA is TGCAGCGTTGCTAGCGGGAGTGCAGATACGCAGTATTTT.

This clone was picked up one time. The chain has TRBV10-2 and TRBJ2-7; no reliable D call. The V end lost 0 bases, the J end lost 6 bases, and 9 bases lay between the germline ends. CDR1 is WSHSY, CDR2 SAAADI, per germline. This CDR3 comprises 13 residues. The CDR3 DNA sequence: TGCGCCAGCAGTGAGTCTGACCTTCGCGAGCAGTACTTC. It specifies CASSESDLREQYF.

This clone was picked up one time. The chain combines TRBV15 with TRBJ1-1; D call uncertain. The length of the CDR3 is 13 residues. Per the germline V gene, CDR1 is LNHNV and CDR2 is YYDKDF (reference sequence). Trimming stripped 0 bases from V and 10 bases from J, with 12 bases between. CDR3 sequence: CATSRENSPGAFF. In DNA form, the CDR3 reads TGTGCCACCAGCAGAGAAAACAGTCCCGGAGCTTTCTTT.

This clone showed up just once. Other DNA sequences in the sample encode the same CDR3. The chain employs TRBV9 and TRBJ1-1; maybe TRBD1 (5 bases). Germline V gene lookup returns CDR1 SGDLS and CDR2 YYNGEE. Trimming cost V 0 bases and J 4 bases, with 13 bases left between them. The CDR3 has 15 amino acids. Written as DNA, the CDR3 is TGTGCCAGCAGCGTAGCCGGGACCGGATTCACTGAAGCTTTCTTT. Translating it yields CASSVAGTGFTEAFF.

The rearrangement uses TRBV27 and TRBJ2-7; TRBD1 is a possible D gene (5 bases). Germline V gives CDR1 MNHEY, CDR2 SMNVEV (reference sequence). CDR3 length: 13 residues. Trimming shortened V by 5 bases and J by 2 bases, and 10 bases separated the two germline ends. DNA for the CDR3: TGTGCCAGCAGTACTACGGACACCTACGAGCAGTACTTC. It yields the protein CASSTTDTYEQYF.